The clone carrying this T cell receptor beta chain was seen just once. The entry originates in a study of T cells in Graves' hyperthyroidism and ophthalmopathy. Amplified regions were TCR beta CDR3 sequences from RNA transcripts. The TCR CDR3 first-round RT-PCR relied on the HTBI primer set. From the multiplex PCR reads, TCRdb called clonotypes with MiXCR, one entry per CDR3 protein. Among about 400,000 distinct CDR3 sequences listed, over 12% were seen once. Germline V gene sequence: CDR1 SGDLS, CDR2 YYNGEE. There are 14 residues in the CDR3. Trimming pared 3 bases from V and 5 bases from J, leaving 12 bases between.

The rearrangement links TRBV9 to TRBJ2-1, with a weak D call TRBD2 (6 bases). This TCR derives from a man in his fifties with Graves' ophthalmopathy. The sequenced sample was blood. Here the CDR3 DNA reads TGTGCCAGCAGCGCCCAGGCGGGGAACAATGAGCAGTTCTTC. The encoded protein is CASSAQAGNNEQFF.